The sequence of this T cell receptor beta chain was determined in a study of OX40 agonist ivuxolimab in advanced cancers. Study information: Patients were dosed with the agonistic anti-OX40 (CD134) antibody ivuxolimab. Study-wide results and caveats: There were also nonresponders showing low normalized T-cell clonal expansion.

Method: immunoSEQ multiplex PCR; TCRdb's copy keeps in-frame clones and lacks some. The repertoire holds tens of thousands of clones, more than 85% seen once, with about 1.2% in the top ten. Comments on this clone: No antigen is known for it.

CDR3 length equals 14 residues. Germline V gene lookup returns CDR1 MNHEY and CDR2 SVGAGI. Material: CD4+ or CD8+ T cells sorted from blood, obtained in a trial of the OX40 agonist ivuxolimab. The chain links TRBV6-5 to TRBJ1-5; TRBD1 aligns across 7 bases. The last part of the DNA fits TRBJ2-3 better; the J call may be wrong. The TCR comes from an adult with an advanced solid tumor such as melanoma, head and neck, liver or kidney cancer. CDR3 coding DNA: TGTGCCAGCAGTTCCGACAGGGTTTATCAGCCCCAGTATTTT. It specifies CASSSDRVYQPQYF.